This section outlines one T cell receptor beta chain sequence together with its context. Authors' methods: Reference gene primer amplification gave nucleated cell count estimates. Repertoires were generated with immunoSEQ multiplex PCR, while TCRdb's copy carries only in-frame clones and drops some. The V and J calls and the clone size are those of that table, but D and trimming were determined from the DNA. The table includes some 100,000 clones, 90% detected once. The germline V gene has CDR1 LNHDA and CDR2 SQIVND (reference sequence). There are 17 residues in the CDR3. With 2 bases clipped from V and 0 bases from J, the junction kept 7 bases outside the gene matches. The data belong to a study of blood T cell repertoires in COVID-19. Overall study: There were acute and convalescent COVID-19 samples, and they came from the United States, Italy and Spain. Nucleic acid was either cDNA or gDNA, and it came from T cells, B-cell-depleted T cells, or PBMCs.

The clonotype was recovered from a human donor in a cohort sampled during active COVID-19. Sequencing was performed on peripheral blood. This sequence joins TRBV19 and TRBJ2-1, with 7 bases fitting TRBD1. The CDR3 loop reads CASSIRGGSGSYNEQFF. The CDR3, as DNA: TGTGCCAGTAGTATACGAGGGGGCTCGGGCTCCTACAATGAGCAGTTCTTC.